The 19 T cell receptor beta chains below were found in one sample sequenced in a study of T cells expressing NK-cell markers (dated by TCRdb to the early 2020s). Receptors were amplified or captured by 5' RACE. The sequencer was an Illumina HiSeq 2000. Each entry corresponds to one CDR3 protein sequence from reads that TCRdb reprocessed, and DNA is not given. The sample table on file contains 400,000 or so distinct CDR3 sequences. The ten largest clones take up around 10% of the sample. The sequenced sample consisted of blood T cells: a sorted CD56 or NKG2C T cell subset, CD4+ or CD8+ T cells, or bulk PBMC T cells (not recorded which). The receptors originated from a woman between 50 and 59 years old in good health. Donor details come from another sample of the same person, matched by shared clones.

The J gene is TRBJ2-7, the V gene TRBV12-3 or TRBV12-4. The CDR3 sequence is 12 residues long. This CDR3 reads CASSLRLYEQYF.

The rearrangement links TRBV5-1 to TRBJ1-1; checking the TCRdb D call of TRBD1 is not possible without DNA. The CDR3 has 13 residues. CDR1 and CDR2 from the germline V gene are SGHRS and YFSETQ. This CDR3 is CASSSNRGTEAFF. The full variable domain, in which reference TRBV5-1 and TRBJ1-1 provide the parts outside the CDR3, is KAGVTQTPRYLIKTRGQQVTLSCSPISGHRSVSWYQQTPGQGLQFLFEYFSETQRNKGNFPGRFSGRQFSNSRSEMNVSTLELGDSALYLCASSSNRGTEAFFGQGTRLTVV.

The J gene is TRBJ2-3, the V gene TRBV27; TCRdb's D call of TRBD1 is untestable without DNA. This CDR3 comprises 19 residues. The germline CDR1 and CDR2 sequences are MNHEY and SMNVEV (reference sequence). The CDR3 spells CASSFRFNLGGAGTDTQYF.

The chain is built from TRBV6-5 and TRBJ2-5; TCRdb designates TRBD2, a call that cannot be tested without DNA. Germline lookup yields CDR1 MNHEY and CDR2 SVGAGI. The CDR3 totals 14 residues. Here the CDR3 reads CASSKRTSRETQYF.

The CDR3 sequence: CASSRRLGGAEETQYF. The chain uses TRBV7-6 and TRBJ2-5; as DNA is missing, the TRBD2 call by TCRdb cannot be tested. Germline CDR1 is SGHVS and CDR2 is FNYEAQ. The CDR3 consists of 16 residues.

The chain recombines TRBV20-1 with TRBJ2-1; checking the TCRdb D call of TRBD1 is not possible without DNA. The CDR3 is 16 residues long. CDR1 is DFQATT and CDR2 is SNEGSKA in the germline V gene (reference sequence). CDR3 region: CSAQSPDRGSYNEQFF.

J is TRBJ2-7 and V is TRBV29-1; the TRBD1 assignment by TCRdb is unverifiable without DNA. Looked up from germline, CDR1 is SQVTM and CDR2 is ANQGSEA. The CDR3 loop spans 13 amino acids. CDR3 sequence reads: CSDPIPGNYEQYF.

The chain couples TRBV19 to TRBJ2-1; TCRdb designates TRBD2, a call that cannot be tested without DNA. The CDR3 runs 17 residues. Germline V lookup: CDR1 LNHDA, CDR2 SQIVND (reference sequence). The CDR3 sequence is CASSIEGGLAGYNEQFF.

V and J are TRBV7-9 and TRBJ1-2; TCRdb proposes TRBD1, but this gene call is untestable without DNA. This CDR3 contains 12 residues. Germline V gives CDR1 SEHNR, CDR2 FQNEAQ (reference sequence). CDR3 sequence: CASSLSGAGYTF. The full variable domain, its missing parts supplied by reference TRBV7-9 and TRBJ1-2, is DTGVSQNPRHKITKRGQNVTFRCDPISEHNRLYWYRQTLGQGPEFLTYFQNEAQLEKSRLLSDRFSAERPKGSFSTLEIQRTEQGDSAMYLCASSLSGAGYTFGSGTRLTVV.

The chain carries TRBV15 and TRBJ2-3. Germline V CDR1 and CDR2: LNHNV, YYDKDF (reference sequence). The CDR3 spans 14 residues. CDR3 loop: CATSGGTGTDTQYF. Drawing the rest from reference TRBV15 and TRBJ2-3, the complete variable domain is DAMVIQNPRYQVTQFGKPVTLSCSQTLNHNVMYWYQQKSSQAPKLLFHYYDKDFNNEADTPDNFQSRRPNTSFCFLDIRSPGLGDTAMYLCATSGGTGTDTQYFGPGTRLTVL.

The chain carries TRBV9 and TRBJ2-1; the TCRdb D gene call, TRBD2, has no DNA to confirm it. Per the germline V gene, CDR1 is SGDLS and CDR2 is YYNGEE. The CDR3 spans 15 residues. CDR3 amino acids: CASSPRTSGSNEQFF.

The V call is TRBV7-2, the J call TRBJ2-1. The CDR3 contains 13 residues. Germline lookup yields CDR1 SGHTA and CDR2 FQGNSA. CDR3 loop: CASSFGNYNEQFF. The entire variable domain, with the rest obtained from reference TRBV7-2 and TRBJ2-1, is as follows: GAGVSQSPSNKVTEKGKDVELRCDPISGHTALYWYRQSLGQGLEFLIYFQGNSAPDKSGLPSDRFSAERTGGSVSTLTIQRTQQEDSAVYLCASSFGNYNEQFFGPGTRLTVL.

The chain has TRBV24-1 and TRBJ2-1; TCRdb indicates TRBD2, and absent DNA this call remains unverified. CDR1 KGHDR and CDR2 SFDVKD come from the germline V gene. This CDR3 has 15 residues. The CDR3 sequence: CATSGETSLGNEQFF.

The CDR3 sequence is CASILGQVEQFF. The rearrangement joins TRBV27 to TRBJ2-1; the D call from TCRdb, TRBD1, cannot be confirmed without DNA. The CDR3 loop spans 12 amino acids. Germline assignment: CDR1 MNHEY and CDR2 SMNVEV (reference sequence).

The V and J genes are TRBV29-1 and TRBJ2-5; TCRdb calls TRBD1, which cannot be checked without DNA. CDR3 size: 12 residues. CDR1 and CDR2 (germline): SQVTM, ANQGSEA. The CDR3 here is CSGGGYQETQYF. Full variable domain (rest looked up from reference TRBV29-1 and TRBJ2-5): SAVISQKPSRDICQRGTSLTIQCQVDSQVTMMFWYRQQPGQSLTLIATANQGSEATYESGFVIDKFPISRPNLTFSTLTVSNMSPEDSSIYLCSGGGYQETQYFGPGTRLLVL.

The chain recombines TRBV7-9 with TRBJ2-3; TCRdb outputs TRBD1, but without DNA this stays unchecked. CDR1 SEHNR and CDR2 FQNEAQ come from the germline V gene (reference sequence). The length of the CDR3 is 15 residues. CDR3 loop: CASSPPVGITDTQYF. Combining the CDR3 with reference TRBV7-9 and TRBJ2-3 gives the whole variable domain DTGVSQNPRHKITKRGQNVTFRCDPISEHNRLYWYRQTLGQGPEFLTYFQNEAQLEKSRLLSDRFSAERPKGSFSTLEIQRTEQGDSAMYLCASSPPVGITDTQYFGPGTRLTVL.

The V gene is TRBV20-1, the J gene TRBJ2-1; TCRdb gives TRBD1 as the D gene, but with no DNA this cannot be confirmed. The CDR3 runs to 15 residues. The germline V gene has CDR1 DFQATT and CDR2 SNEGSKA (reference sequence). The CDR3 loop is CSASNPGAKNHEQFF.

The chain couples TRBV20-1 to TRBJ2-2; TCRdb designates TRBD1, a call that cannot be tested without DNA. This CDR3 has 13 amino acids. Germline V lookup: CDR1 DFQATT, CDR2 SNEGSKA (reference sequence). The CDR3 sequence: CSAPLQVTGELFF.

This chain uses TRBV20-1 with TRBJ2-2; the TCRdb call, TRBD2, lacks DNA for checking. Germline CDR1 and CDR2: DFQATT and SNEGSKA (reference sequence). This CDR3 spans 14 amino acids. This CDR3 reads CSARVAGVAGELFF.